This T cell receptor beta chain was recorded in a study of early T cells in non-severe SARS-CoV-2 infection (dated by TCRdb to the early 2020s). Regarding the research as a whole: TCR sequencing used bulk RNA from unsorted whole blood, so alpha and beta chains could not be paired. General findings and caveats noted by the study authors: VDJdb matching was skewed toward anti-spike CD8 responses and likely underestimated virus-specific expansions, missing private and CD4 specificities.

Relative to germline, V is missing 6 bases and J is missing 2 bases, with 5 bases of the junction outside any gene match. From the cysteine through the phenylalanine, the CDR3 covers 15 amino acids. The read is trimmed to its CDR3 DNA, 45 bases read in frame from base 1. CDR1 is given as SGHAT and CDR2 as FQNNGV, both from the germline V gene. Receptor libraries were prepared by 5' RACE. TCRdb lists the instrument as NextSeq 500. Unique molecular identifiers were attached to individual cDNA molecules in the TCR library protocol so that sequencing error and PCR bias could be corrected. Both TCR alpha and beta chains were sequenced, and tight co-correlation was observed between alpha and beta sequence abundances in each sample. The authors processed their data as follows. V gene, J gene and CDR3 annotation of TCR sequences was performed with Decombinator V4. Expanded TCRs were defined as changing significantly between any two time points under a Poisson model with p below 0.0001. TCR abundances were normalised to the total number of TCRs sequenced in each sample and reported as counts per million. MAIT TCRs were defined by TRAV1-2 paired with TRAJ12, TRAJ20 or TRAJ33, and iNKT TCRs by TRAV10 paired with TRAJ18. VDJdb, accessed 1 November 2021, was searched for CMV, EBV and SARS-CoV-2 annotated TCRs, with TCRs annotated for multiple antigens excluded. TCRdb took the public reads, trimmed them with fastp at Q25, ran MiXCR for clone calling and kept in-frame beta chains. Each CDR3 protein gets just one entry, which takes the most common genes and DNA from the rows behind it. For this entry, the V and J calls and clone size follow TCRdb and not the study's own pipeline. The sample table holds 50,000 to 65,000 distinct CDR3 sequences, of which approximately 10% were seen once. Together, the top ten hold 2.9% of the sample.

This was a case-control study nested in a cohort of healthcare workers in London, UK, who had nasopharyngeal swab PCR tests and blood samples taken every week. Between 23 and 31 March 2020, the week of the UK lockdown, healthcare workers were enrolled and then followed up weekly for as long as 16 weeks. The table lists this clonotype with a few counts. The antigen it binds to is not known. Per-nucleotide qualities are absent, and no much larger clonotype sits a single base away. The sequences come from whole blood, collected at baseline. This TCR derives from an adult who was a healthcare worker with PCR-confirmed SARS-CoV-2 infection or an uninfected control (not recorded which). The sequence links TRBV11-2 to TRBJ2-2; a stretch of 8 junction bases matches TRBD1. The DNA is as follows: TGTGCCAGCAGACCGGGACAGGCCAACACCGGGGAGCTGTTTTTT. It is translated as CASRPGQANTGELFF.